This T cell receptor beta chain was found in a study of patients and donors after allogeneic stem cell transplantation. There are a few counts of this clonotype. Germline assignment: CDR1 MNHEY and CDR2 SVGEGT. The CDR3 loop spans 12 amino acids. Germline trimming cut 2 bases from V and 7 bases from J; bases unmatched to any gene: 1. TCRdb re-called the RT-PCR reads through MiXCR, storing one row per CDR3 protein. The sample records some 230,000 distinct CDR3 sequences, around an eighth being singletons. V usage is TRBV6-2 or TRBV6-3 and J usage is TRBJ1-1, with TRBD1 matching 7 bases. The sequenced sample was blood, either unsorted or a sorted T cell fraction (not recorded which). The origin of this receptor is a human donor who was either an allogeneic HSCT recipient or a stem cell or donor lymphocyte infusion donor (not recorded which). It is not recorded whose cells these are; they may come from a transplant donor. The CDR3 sequence: CASSYRDSEAFF. DNA for the CDR3: TGTGCCAGCAGTTACCGGGACAGTGAAGCTTTCTTT.